These T cell receptor beta chains were read from a single sample in a study of type 1 regulatory T cells. TCRdb re-derived calls from the reads in MiXCR, one entry per CDR3 protein. Found here are thousands of distinct CDR3 sequences, under 35% of them singletons; the top ten hold more than 7%. These TCRs' antigens remain unknown. Sequencing was performed on cultured T cells, either the whole culture or a sorted T cell fraction (not recorded which). The receptors stem from a human donor in good health. Both conserved end residues are trimmed from each CDR3. Fields, in order: V gene, CDR3 protein.

V: TRBV19; CDR3: ASSISGVSYEQY
V: TRBV20-1; CDR3: SARRDSQETQY
V: TRBV20-1; CDR3: SAMGRGRADTQY
V: TRBV5-4; CDR3: ASSWGRALGELF
V: TRBV5-1; CDR3: ASSYGTGGKDEQF
V: TRBV29-1; CDR3: SVGTRYTDTQY
V: TRBV20-1; CDR3: SARQDLNTEAF
V: TRBV5-1; CDR3: ASSLAENQPQH
V: TRBV7-9; CDR3: ASSLTGLNTEAF
V: TRBV29-1; CDR3: SVTGSGNTIY
V: TRBV30; CDR3: AWRLAATYEQY
V: TRBV5-6; CDR3: ASSLVMGKLF
V: TRBV2; CDR3: ASSLGMNEKLL
V: TRBV18; CDR3: ASSEVLSYNEQF
V: TRBV12-3/TRBV12-4; CDR3: ANSSRNEQY
V: TRBV20-1; CDR3: SARDSGMATDTQY
V: TRBV6-1; CDR3: ASSRSGKQETQY
V: TRBV7-2; CDR3: ASTTKRVNTEAF
V: TRBV12-3/TRBV12-4; CDR3: ASRSANTGELF
V: TRBV7-2; CDR3: ACSKTLGANVLT
V: TRBV29-1; CDR3: SVGRVMQETQY
V: TRBV5-4; CDR3: ASSERAKNIQY
V: TRBV5-1; CDR3: ASSLAGYLQY
V: TRBV2; CDR3: ASVEGSTGELF
V: TRBV10-3; CDR3: AISESGGIAETQY
V: TRBV30; CDR3: AWSGRYNEQF
V: TRBV27; CDR3: ASSLFGSEKLF
V: TRBV28; CDR3: ATRTSTYEQY
V: TRBV20-1; CDR3: SALARQETQY
V: TRBV7-9; CDR3: ASSPGGNSPLH
V: TRBV6-2/TRBV6-3; CDR3: ASSFALTSGYDTDTQY
V: TRBV6-1; CDR3: ASSWGSGVSGANVLT
V: TRBV11-2; CDR3: ASSFQYEQY
V: TRBV5-1; CDR3: ASSLAIDPAQETQY
V: TRBV5-1; CDR3: ASSLEQGNTEAF
V: TRBV5-5; CDR3: ASSLLGQGTGELF
V: TRBV6-1; CDR3: ASSVGQGASDTQY
V: TRBV30; CDR3: AWDPNTGELF
V: TRBV7-9; CDR3: ASSPFYEQF
V: TRBV6-6; CDR3: ASSYSRTGGETEAF
V: TRBV7-2; CDR3: ASSLEVSSYNEQF
V: TRBV7-2; CDR3: ASNRDSANTGELF
V: TRBV7-9; CDR3: ASSFSAGADTQY
V: TRBV20-1; CDR3: SGSMGLAARQETQY
V: TRBV10-2; CDR3: ASSDLSTTEAF
V: TRBV5-5; CDR3: ASSSQPGTGGNEQF
V: TRBV5-1; CDR3: ASSPALPGASEQF
V: TRBV12-3/TRBV12-4; CDR3: ASRRTFLSEAF
V: TRBV5-5; CDR3: ASSLGPPGQGYEQY
V: TRBV20-1; CDR3: SARGAAGGEETQY
V: TRBV3-1; CDR3: ASSPRGPKLF
V: TRBV25-1; CDR3: ASSEVARTQY
V: TRBV18; CDR3: ASSQNRASSYNEQF
V: TRBV5-1; CDR3: ASSTGGGLNTQY
V: TRBV7-9; CDR3: ASSLDSNQPQH